Presented here are 3 T cell receptor beta chains from one specimen sequenced in a study of blood T cell dynamics during melanoma immunotherapy. Time point specified: pre-treatment baseline. Using immunoSEQ multiplex PCR, the repertoire was profiled, and TCRdb retains in-frame clones only, with some absent. The sample consists of 6,200 or so clones, approximately 80% of them appearing once. The starting material was blood, obtained from a patient treated with checkpoint blockade. The receptors were sampled from a human donor with melanoma. Some clones in this sample may be carry-over from other donors' samples.

This clone was seen only once. The chain joins TRBV7-6 to TRBJ1-1; the D is unclear. The CDR3 totals 14 residues. Germline CDR1 is SGHVS and CDR2 is FNYEAQ. The germline V and J ends were trimmed by 1 base and 0 bases, with 6 bases remaining between them. CDR3 loop: CASSLGGVNTEAFF. The CDR3 DNA sequence: TGTGCCAGCAGCTTAGGGGGTGTGAACACTGAAGCTTTCTTT. Full variable domain (rest looked up from reference TRBV7-6 and TRBJ1-1): GAGVSQSPRYKVTKRGQDVALRCDPISGHVSLYWYRQALGQGPEFLTYFNYEAQQDKSGLPNDRFSAERPEGSISTLTIQRTEQRDSAMYRCASSLGGVNTEAFFGQGTRLTVV.

This chain connects TRBV29-1 to TRBJ2-7; D remains ambiguous. The CDR3 sequence is 12 residues long. Germline V gives CDR1 SQVTM, CDR2 ANQGSEA. The V end was cut by 6 bases, the J end by 0 bases, with 9 bases between. CDR3 loop: CSVLRSSYEQYF. CDR3 bases: TGCAGCGTCCTCCGGAGCTCCTACGAGCAGTACTTC.

The CDR3 loop is CSVVHQTYGYTF. The DNA of the CDR3 is TGCAGCGTGGTACACCAGACCTATGGCTACACCTTC. This chain links TRBV29-1 with TRBJ1-2; D uncertain. Germline-derived CDR1 and CDR2 are SQVTM and ANQGSEA. CDR3 length: 12 residues. V was clipped by 6 bases and J by 4 bases, with 12 bases between them.